The present entry profiles one TCR beta chain with its context. Its matching antigen is unknown. J lost 4 bases, V lost 0 bases, and 8 bases had no gene match. The length of the CDR3 is 17 residues. Germline V lookup: CDR1 LGHNA, CDR2 YSLEER. This sample was included in a study of cytomegalovirus exposure and HLA in healthy donors. Study-wide results and limits: There were some public TCRs occurring in many donors, but most TCR sequences were rare. In vitro work confirmed that a few CMV-associated chains recognize CMV antigens. In a later analysis, specific HLA alleles were associated with 15,000 to 20,000 TCR beta sequences at a 0.05 false discovery rate. Excluded were some V segments that proved indistinguishable, including TRBV6-2 and TRBV6-3.

The PCR made use of 60 Vbeta and 13 Jbeta primers. Profiling relied on immunoSEQ multiplex PCR, and the TCRdb table lists in-frame clones only, not all of them. The data contain 150,000 to 200,000 clones, 81% of them singletons. The origin of this receptor is a man younger than 35 in good health and CMV-seronegative. J is TRBJ2-1 and V is TRBV4-3, with 8 positions matching TRBD1. Sequencing was carried out using PBMCs. CDR3 in amino acids: CASSQESRGLVYNEQFF. In DNA form, the CDR3 reads TGCGCCAGCAGCCAAGAGTCCAGGGGGCTAGTATACAATGAGCAGTTCTTC.